These 5 T cell receptor beta chains originate from one sample sequenced in a study of identical twins. TCRdb itself ran the 5' RACE reads through MiXCR, one entry per CDR3 protein. The sample includes about 240,000 distinct CDR3 sequences, 7.5% of them seen just once. This sample was also put to use in a study of yellow fever vaccine responses in identical twins.

The sample taken for sequencing was CD8+ T cells sorted from blood. The receptors were gathered from a woman aged 18-30 years in good health.

This clonotype was detected a few times. The chain has TRBV24-1 and TRBJ2-7; no firm D call. Per the germline V gene, CDR1 is KGHDR and CDR2 is SFDVKD. Deletions cut 2 bases from V and 2 bases from J, with 9 bases between. This CDR3 region has 14 residues. The CDR3: CATSDSVRAYEQYF. In DNA, the CDR3 is TGTGCCACCAGTGATTCTGTAAGGGCCTACGAGCAGTACTTC.

This clonotype occurred a few times. V is TRBV2 and J is TRBJ2-3; TRBD2 agrees at 9 bases. Unmatched junction bases numbered 17, after V lost 6 bases and J lost 1 base. The CDR3 covers 19 residues. Germline-derived CDR1 and CDR2 are SNHLY and FYNNEI. CDR3 in DNA: TGTGCCAGCAGGGCGGGTAGCGGGAGCTCCATCCGGGGCACAGATACGCAGTATTTT. Translation gives CASRAGSGSSIRGTDTQYF.

The V and J genes are TRBV4-1 and TRBJ1-2, with 8 bases lining up with TRBD1. V shed 0 bases, J shed 4 bases, and the junction held 7 bases outside the gene matches. CDR1 and CDR2 (germline): MGHRA, YSYEKL. The CDR3 sequence is 16 residues long. The chain's CDR3 is CASSQDIRGQAYGYTF. As DNA, the CDR3 is TGCGCCAGCAGCCAAGATATCCGGGGACAGGCCTATGGCTACACCTTC.

This chain uses TRBV11-3 with TRBJ2-1; D ambiguous. The germline CDR1 and CDR2 sequences are SGHNT and YENEEA. Trimming removed 1 base at V and 8 bases at J, with 12 bases between. The CDR3 is made up of 14 amino acids. The CDR3 region is CASSLGSGMDEQFF. The DNA for the CDR3 is TGTGCCAGCAGCTTAGGGTCTGGGATGGATGAGCAGTTCTTC.

The chain uses TRBV7-6 and TRBJ2-1; D is ambiguous. Germline-derived CDR1 and CDR2 are SGHVS and FNYEAQ. The V and J ends lost 1 base and 2 bases respectively, with 9 bases between them. The CDR3 runs to 15 residues. This CDR3 reads CASSLEQTPYNEQFF. In nucleotides, the CDR3 is TGTGCCAGCAGCTTAGAGCAAACCCCCTACAATGAGCAGTTCTTC.